This TCR beta chain was found in a study of blood T cell repertoires in COVID-19. Study at large: Researchers got acute and convalescent COVID-19 samples from the United States, Italy and Spain. The cDNA or gDNA used as material had been derived from T cells, B-cell-depleted T cells, or PBMCs.

CDR1 and CDR2 from the germline V gene are LGHDT and YNNKEL (reference sequence). Unmatched junction bases numbered 4, after V lost 2 bases and J lost 7 bases. The CDR3 loop spans 14 amino acids. Under the authors' procedure: Reference gene primer amplification in the assay estimated nucleated cell counts. Data came from immunoSEQ multiplex PCR; TCRdb stores just in-frame clones and leaves some out. The D gene and trimming were derived from the DNA, and the V and J assignments and clone size from that table. The table shows 40,000 to 45,000 clones, with roughly 89% occurring only once. This TCR was recovered from a man in his forties or fifties with active COVID-19. The sequenced sample consisted of peripheral blood. This rearrangement joins TRBV3-1 (or the pseudogene TRBV3-2) to TRBJ1-2, with 10 nucleotides matching TRBD1. Here the CDR3 reads CASSQRTGGRGYTF. The CDR3 DNA reads TGTGCCAGCAGCCAAAGGACAGGGGGACGTGGCTACACCTTC.